These 13 T cell receptor beta chains were sequenced from one sample in a study of cytomegalovirus exposure and HLA in healthy donors. Primers for the PCR totalled 60 Vbeta and 13 Jbeta. TCRdb's copy holds only in-frame clones and misses some; the assay was immunoSEQ multiplex PCR. This listing includes approximately 54,000 clones. The sequenced sample was PBMCs. These receptors all come from a woman between 40 and 50 years old in good health and CMV-seronegative.

J is TRBJ2-3 and V is TRBV27; no firm D call. Looked up from germline, CDR1 is MNHEY and CDR2 is SMNVEV (reference sequence). The CDR3 runs 11 residues. V dropped 2 bases and J dropped 6 bases, with 3 bases sitting between them. The CDR3: CASSLADTQYF. The CDR3 DNA follows: TGTGCCAGCAGTTTAGCGGATACGCAGTATTTT.

Here the CDR3 DNA reads TGTGCCTGGAGCCCGGGACAGGAGACCTATGAAGCTTTCTTT. Translating gives CAWSPGQETYEAFF. The chain combines TRBV30 with TRBJ1-1; the match to TRBD1 covers 8 bases. The CDR3 loop spans 14 amino acids. The ends lost 3 bases at V and 7 bases at J; junction bases unmatched: 10. CDR1 is GTSNPN and CDR2 is SVGIG in the germline V gene (reference sequence). Filled out from reference TRBV30 and TRBJ1-1, the complete variable domain reads SQTIHQWPATLVQPVGSPLSLECTVEGTSNPNLYWYRQAAGRGLQLLFYSVGIGQISSEVPQNLSASRPQDRQFILSSKKLLLSDSGFYLCAWSPGQETYEAFFGQGTRLTVV.

The chain uses TRBV5-1 and TRBJ2-3; 8 bases are shared with TRBD2. V lost 7 bases, J lost 6 bases, and 13 bases stayed unmatched. The CDR3 spans 15 residues. CDR1 is SGHRS, CDR2 YFSETQ, per germline. The chain's CDR3 is CASLVAEAGADTQYF. The CDR3 nucleotides are TGCGCCAGCCTCGTCGCGGAAGCGGGGGCGGATACGCAGTATTTT.

This chain joins TRBV5-1 and TRBJ2-7; TRBD1 agrees at 8 bases. Unmatched junction bases numbered 5, after V lost 1 base and J lost 2 bases. Germline V gene lookup returns CDR1 SGHRS and CDR2 YFSETQ. The CDR3 has 15 residues. DNA for the CDR3: TGCGCCAGCAGCTTGAGGCTGGACAGGGCCTACGAGCAGTACTTC. Its translation: CASSLRLDRAYEQYF.

The V and J genes are TRBV9 and TRBJ2-5; perhaps TRBD2 as D (6 bases). The CDR3 consists of 16 residues. The V end lost 0 bases, the J end lost 4 bases, and 16 bases lay between the germline ends. CDR1 and CDR2 (germline): SGDLS, YYNGEE. This chain's CDR3 is CASSVEGRPGGETQYF. CDR3 nucleotide sequence: TGTGCCAGCAGCGTAGAAGGGAGGCCCGGCGGAGAGACCCAGTACTTC.

The genes are TRBV10-3 and TRBJ2-7; no definite D call. Germline lookup yields CDR1 ENHRY and CDR2 SYGVKD. The V and J ends lost 4 bases and 4 bases respectively, with 8 bases between them. There are 12 residues in the CDR3. The chain's CDR3 is CAISGRGYEQYF. The CDR3 bases are TGTGCCATCAGTGGTCGAGGTTACGAGCAGTACTTC.

The chain employs TRBV6-6 and TRBJ2-3; TRBD2 matches 14 bases. Germline CDR1 and CDR2: MNHNY and SVGAGI (reference sequence). The junction had 9 bases not matched to a gene; V was cut back by 6 bases and J by 10 bases. This CDR3 spans 15 amino acids. The CDR3 DNA reads as TGTGCCAGCAGACCCGGGACTAGCGGGGGCTCAGCGCAGTATTTT. Translation: CASRPGTSGGSAQYF.

V is TRBV6-6 and J is TRBJ1-2; a weak D match, TRBD1 (5 bases). The length of the CDR3 is 13 residues. V lost 5 bases and J lost 8, with 15 bases in between. CDR1 MNHNY and CDR2 SVGAGI come from the germline V gene (reference sequence). Written as DNA, the CDR3 is TGTGCCAGCAGTCCGGCAACTGACAGAGGCTACACCTTC. Translated: CASSPATDRGYTF.

This chain connects TRBV7-8 to TRBJ1-6; no reliable D call. Germline lookup yields CDR1 SGHVS and CDR2 FQNEAQ. This CDR3 region has 14 residues. Trimming stripped 8 bases from V and 9 bases from J, with 17 bases between. This chain's CDR3 is CASASPAFGSPLHF. CDR3 nucleotides: TGTGCCAGCGCCTCGCCTGCGTTCGGTTCACCCCTCCACTTT.

Here the CDR3 DNA reads TGCACCAGCAGCCACCCCCGCCCTCCGGCGGGCGCTACCTACGAGCAATACTTC. This sequence encodes CTSSHPRPPAGATYEQYF. The chain links TRBV1 to TRBJ2-7; the D call in the table, TRBD2, was not verified against the DNA. TRBV1 is a pseudogene. This CDR3 region has 18 residues.

The V and J genes are TRBV11-3 and TRBJ2-2; 8 bases match TRBD2. The J segment lost 5 bases and the V segment lost 5 bases, leaving 7 bases of the junction unmatched. Germline lookup yields CDR1 SGHNT and CDR2 YENEEA. The CDR3 has 15 amino acids. The CDR3, as DNA: TGTGCCAGCAGCCCAGGGACTAGTTGGACCGGGGAGCTGTTTTTT. It specifies CASSPGTSWTGELFF.

The V gene is TRBV6-6, the J gene TRBJ1-2, with TRBD1 matching over 10 bases. The germline gives CDR1 MNHNY, CDR2 SVGAGI (reference sequence). Trimming at V came to 5 bases and at J to 6 bases, leaving 6 bases not matched to a gene. The CDR3 has 14 residues. The CDR3 is CASSTTGTGDGYTF. CDR3 in DNA: TGTGCCAGCAGTACGACCGGGACAGGGGATGGCTACACCTTC.

This chain joins TRBV5-1 and TRBJ2-1, with 7 bases fitting TRBD1. Germline trimming cut 4 bases from V and 5 bases from J; bases unmatched to any gene: 9. The germline V gene encodes CDR1 SGHRS and CDR2 YFSETQ. This CDR3 has 15 residues. In nucleotides, the CDR3 is TGCGCCAGCAGCAGGCTACAGGGGTTGGACAATGAGCAGTTCTTC. As protein: CASSRLQGLDNEQFF.